Following are 21 T cell receptor beta chains from one sample sequenced in a study of CD8+CD57+ T cells in acquired aplastic anemia. An expansion of CD8+CD57+ cells by flow cytometry had been shown in patients chosen for sequencing. TCR beta VDJ combinations and CDR3 sequences were profiled from genomic DNA. Each CDR3 protein gets one entry after TCRdb re-called the reads with MiXCR. The table lists 200,000 to 300,000 distinct CDR3 sequences, approximately 82% of them singletons. The sample taken for sequencing was sorted CD4+, CD8+, or CD8+CD57+ T cells (not recorded which) from PBMCs. These receptors were obtained from a human donor with aplastic anemia.

The V gene is TRBV12-3 or TRBV12-4, the J gene TRBJ2-3; D perhaps matches TRBD2 (6 bases). The V end was cut by 9 bases, the J end by 1 base, with 11 bases between. The CDR3 is 13 residues long. The CDR3 nucleotides are TGTGCCAGTGATGGCGGGGGCACAGATACGCAGTATTTT. The encoded protein is CASDGGGTDTQYF.

The V gene is TRBV9, the J gene TRBJ2-5; 7 bases line up with TRBD2. The end of the DNA aligns better with TRBJ2-4, so the J call may be wrong. CDR3 length: 12 residues. The germline gives CDR1 SGDLS, CDR2 YYNGEE. CDR3 amino acids: CASVGAGDIQYF. Written as DNA, the CDR3 is TGTGCCAGCGTAGGGGCGGGGGACATTCAGTACTTC.

To note about this clonotype: Because it lacks the conserved phenylalanine or tryptophan at the end, this CDR3 is likely a read error. The DNA is omitted, as the CDR3 cannot be located on it reliably, and the CDR3 follows TCRdb's listing. The chain carries TRBV15 and TRBJ1-6; TRBD1 reflects the table's D call only, with no check against the DNA. Both ends counted, the CDR3 spans 16 residues. Germline V CDR1 and CDR2: LNHNV, YYDKDF (reference sequence). CDR3 region: CASSLGQGGDNSHLHP.

The chain is built from TRBV3-2 and TRBJ2-7. TRBV3-2 is marked as a pseudogene. This CDR3 has 14 amino acids. This CDR3 is CASSQDWSSYEQYF. The CDR3 DNA reads as TGTGCCAGCAGCCAAGATTGGAGCTCCTACGAGCAGTACTTC.

As for this clonotype: Compared with germline, one end of the junction differs, possibly owing to a read error. The gene calls are TRBV7-7 and TRBJ1-1, with 7 bases aligning to TRBD1. This CDR3 region has 18 residues. The germline V gene encodes CDR1 SSHAT and CDR2 FNYEAQ (reference sequence). CDR3 sequence reads: CASSLFGRQGGWSTEAFF. The CDR3 nucleotides read TGTGCTAGCAGCTTATTTGGACGACAGGGAGGATGGAGCACTGAAGCTTTCTTT.

Concerning this clonotype itself: Since the CDR3 does not end with the conserved phenylalanine or tryptophan, this likely comes from a read error. No DNA is shown, since the ends of the CDR3 on it are uncertain; the CDR3 is the one TCRdb lists. V is TRBV7-3 and J is TRBJ2-4. The length of the CDR3 is 12 amino acids, counting both ends. The germline V gene encodes CDR1 SGHTA and CDR2 FQGTGA. The CDR3 is CASARPGNTLDY.

The chain joins TRBV19 to TRBJ1-2; 10 bases line up with TRBD1. Per the germline V gene, CDR1 is LNHDA and CDR2 is SQIVND (reference sequence). The CDR3 is 14 residues long. Germline trimming cut 5 bases from V and 8 bases from J; bases unmatched to any gene: 8. The CDR3 bases are TGTGCCAGTAGTTCCGGGACAGGGGTTTTAGGCTACACCTTC. Translated, it gives CASSSGTGVLGYTF.

As concerns this clonotype: Its ends do not fully match the called genes, so a read error is possible. The chain joins TRBV9 to TRBJ1-6; no clear D. CDR3 size: 14 residues. Germline CDR1 reads SGDLS; CDR2 reads YYNGEE. CDR3 coding DNA: TGTGCCAGCAGCGGAGCTGGCAATAATCCATACTTCGACTTT. Protein sequence: CASSGAGNNPYFDF.

The chain has TRBV11-3 and TRBJ2-1, with a tentative D call TRBD1 (5 bases). This CDR3 is built from 15 residues. Trimming took off 0 bases at V and 3 bases at J, with 9 bases between the two ends. The germline gives CDR1 SGHNT, CDR2 YENEEA. CDR3 loop: CASSLDSTGYNEQFF. The DNA of the CDR3 is TGTGCCAGCAGCTTAGATAGCACAGGCTACAATGAGCAGTTCTTC.

The rearrangement joins TRBV6-1 to TRBJ1-2, with D tentatively TRBD1 (5 bases). There are 14 residues in the CDR3. Trimming shortened V by 5 bases and J by 14 bases, and 24 bases separated the two germline ends. Germline values: CDR1 MNHNS, CDR2 SASEGT. The CDR3 region is CASSQSGGLGEATF. The CDR3 bases are TGTGCCAGCAGTCAATCGGGGGGTTTGGGTGAAGCTACCTTC.

The CDR3 here is CASSVRAGTQYCYTF. The CDR3 DNA reads as TGTGCCAGCAGCGTGAGGGCGGGTACGCAGTATTGTTACACCTTC. V usage is TRBV9 and J usage is TRBJ1-2; the D is unclear. Trimming stripped 2 bases from V and 11 bases from J, with 22 bases between. CDR3 length: 15 residues. The germline gives CDR1 SGDLS, CDR2 YYNGEE.

The V call is TRBV7-2, the J call TRBJ2-5; D uncertain. V lost 2 bases and J lost 12, with 22 bases in between. The CDR3 is 15 amino acids. CDR1 is SGHTA and CDR2 is FQGNSA in the germline V gene. The CDR3 region is CASSLSSYSSSTEYF. In DNA, the CDR3 is TGTGCCAGCAGCTTATCGTCCTACTCGAGCTCCACCGAGTACTTC. The full variable domain, its missing parts supplied by reference TRBV7-2 and TRBJ2-5, is GAGVSQSPSNKVTEKGKDVELRCDPISGHTALYWYRQSLGQGLEFLIYFQGNSAPDKSGLPSDRFSAERTGGSVSTLTIQRTQQEDSAVYLCASSLSSYSSSTEYFGPGTRLLVL.

To note about this clonotype: The junction shows a germline mismatch at one end, possibly a read error. This rearrangement joins TRBV25-1 to TRBJ2-7; D is unresolved. Germline V gene lookup returns CDR1 MGHDK and CDR2 SYGVNS. This CDR3 contains 13 residues. CDR3 coding DNA: TGTGCCAGCAGTGATTTTTTGGCATACGATCAGTACTTC. It translates to CASSDFLAYDQYF.

The rearrangement links TRBV7-9 to TRBJ1-1; D remains unclear. The V and J ends lost 0 bases and 8 bases respectively, with 16 bases between them. The CDR3 is made up of 15 amino acids. Germline assignment: CDR1 SEHNR and CDR2 FQNEAQ (reference sequence). The CDR3 sequence: CASSLALRERTEAFF. The DNA of the CDR3 is TGTGCCAGCAGCTTAGCTCTTAGAGAGAGGACCGAAGCTTTCTTT.

The CDR3: CASSQGENNEKLFF. In nucleotides, the CDR3 is TGCGCCAGCAGCCAAGGCGAGAATAATGAAAAACTGTTTTTT. The chain couples TRBV4-1 to TRBJ1-4; no clear D. V was clipped by 1 base and J by 4 bases, with 7 bases between them. In germline, CDR1 is MGHRA, CDR2 YSYEKL. This CDR3 comprises 14 residues.

To note about this clonotype: The junction shows a germline mismatch at one end, possibly a read error. The J gene is TRBJ2-3, the V gene TRBV9, with 7 bases lining up with TRBD1. The CDR3 sequence is 14 residues long. Germline V gene sequence: CDR1 SGDLS, CDR2 YYNGEE. This CDR3 is CASSIADRALNENF. The DNA of the CDR3 is TGTGCCAGCAGTATAGCCGACAGGGCTCTTAATGAAAATTTT.

The chain joins TRBV20-1 to TRBJ1-4; possibly TRBD1 for D (5 bases). Per the germline V gene, CDR1 is DFQATT and CDR2 is SNEGSKA (reference sequence). The CDR3 is 15 residues long. The ends were cut back, 0 bases at V and 6 bases at J, with 14 bases in the middle. CDR3 amino acids: CSARDRDEQYEKLFF. The CDR3 DNA follows: TGCAGTGCTAGAGATCGGGACGAGCAGTATGAAAAACTGTTTTTT.

In DNA form, the CDR3 reads TGTGCCAGCAGTTACCAGGGGGGTAACTACGAGCAGTACTTC. This sequence encodes CASSYQGGNYEQYF. The rearrangement joins TRBV6-5 to TRBJ2-7; weak D call: TRBD1 (7 bases). Germline CDR1 MNHEY, CDR2 SVGAGI. Trimming left V 2 bases short and J 3 bases short, with 11 bases between. The CDR3 length is 14 residues.

In the case of this clonotype: The junction departs from the called germline gene at one end, perhaps through a read error. This chain links TRBV7-2 with TRBJ1-2; D call uncertain. The germline V gene encodes CDR1 SGHTA and CDR2 FQGNSA. The CDR3 runs to 15 residues. The DNA for the CDR3 is TGTGCCAGCAGCTTCAAGGCGGGAGTCACCTACAATGAGCACTTC. Protein: CASSFKAGVTYNEHF.

Concerning this clonotype: The junction departs from germline at one end; a sequencing error may be responsible. This chain links TRBV15 with TRBJ2-1; D gene uncertain. The end of the DNA fits TRBJ2-5 better, so the J call may be wrong. Germline CDR1 is LNHNV and CDR2 is YYDKDF (reference sequence). The CDR3 runs to 14 residues. Written as DNA, the CDR3 is TGTACCACCAGCGCAGGCCACACGGGAGAGACCCAGTACTTC. Its translation: CTTSAGHTGETQYF.

On this clonotype itself: The junction departs from the called germline gene at one end, perhaps through a read error. The CDR3 DNA reads as TGTGCCACCAGCTTAGATCTGAGAGTGAACACTGAAGCTTTCTTT. Translation gives CATSLDLRVNTEAFF. This sequence joins TRBV11-3 and TRBJ1-1; no clear D gene. Germline loops: CDR1 SGHNT, CDR2 YENEEA. The CDR3 covers 15 residues.